The 5 T cell receptor beta chains presented below share a single source sample, sequenced in a study. TCRdb passed the 5' RACE reads through MiXCR, listing each CDR3 protein once. The sample holds nearly 55,000 distinct CDR3 sequences; approximately 23% are singletons and the top ten take 3% to 4%. The sample taken for sequencing was tumor-infiltrating naive CD4+ T cells sorted from the breast tumor. Subset here: naive CD4+ T cells, CD4+CD45RA+CD25-. These receptor sequences come from a female donor with breast cancer.

The chain joins TRBV20-1 to TRBJ2-4; 7 bases agree with TRBD1. The CDR3 has 13 residues. Germline trimming cut 3 bases from V and 8 bases from J; bases unmatched to any gene: 7. Germline V CDR1 and CDR2: DFQATT, SNEGSKA (reference sequence). CDR3: CSASLGQLHIQYF. The CDR3 region has the DNA TGCAGTGCTAGCCTGGGACAGCTACACATTCAGTACTTC.

The count of this clonotype is one. The CDR3 end shows no conserved phenylalanine or tryptophan, and so a read error is likely. The V and J genes are TRBV5-1 and TRBJ2-3, with TRBD2 matching 13 bases. Trimming at V came to 5 bases and at J to 4 bases, leaving 7 bases not matched to a gene. The length of the CDR3 is 16 residues. Germline V gives CDR1 SGHRS, CDR2 YFSETQ. CDR3 nucleotide sequence: TGCGCCAGCAGTTCCGGACTAGCGGGAGTGGCAGATACGCAGTATTCT. The encoded protein is CASSSGLAGVADTQYS.

Remarks on this clonotype: A much larger clone differs from this one at a single base, so this may be a read error. The gene calls are TRBV5-1 and TRBJ2-7; maybe TRBD2 (6 bases). The CDR3 loop spans 16 amino acids. Deletions cut 1 base from V and 2 bases from J, with 16 bases between. Germline V gene sequence: CDR1 SGHRS, CDR2 YFSETQ. The CDR3 sequence is CASSLNGSRGPYEQYF. CDR3 nucleotides: TGCGCCAGCAGCTTGAACGGGAGTAGGGGCCCCTACGAGCAGTACTTC.

Worth noting for this clonotype: At one boundary the junction diverges from the germline segment, which might be a read error. V and J are TRBV20-1 and TRBJ1-4; 7 nucleotides align to TRBD1. The germline gives CDR1 DFQATT, CDR2 SNEGSKA (reference sequence). The CDR3 is 13 amino acids. The CDR3 loop is CGARGTANEKLFF. The DNA of the CDR3 is TGCGGTGCTAGGGGGACAGCTAATGAAAAACTGTTTTTT.

Sample share makes this clonotype medium-sized. The gene calls are TRBV20-1 and TRBJ2-2; D remains ambiguous. V lost 4 bases and J 7 bases, leaving 16 bases between the germline ends. The germline gives CDR1 DFQATT, CDR2 SNEGSKA (reference sequence). The CDR3 totals 14 residues. Here the CDR3 DNA reads TGCAGTGCTATCCCTCCAGGTAGCAGCGGGGAGCTGTTTTTT. Translated: CSAIPPGSSGELFF.